These 7 T cell receptor beta chains came from one sample sequenced in a study of shared clonotypes between healthy human individuals. Clones were read by immunoSEQ multiplex PCR, and TCRdb kept only the in-frame ones, dropping some. The table lists about 2,200,000 clones, 93% of them singletons. CD45RO-negative, CCR7-positively selected cells formed the naive CD8 fraction, excluding terminally differentiated effector memory CD45RA+ cells. Sequencing input: naive CD8+ T cells from PBMCs. The receptors originated from a man younger than 35 in good health. Some clones in this sample may be carry-over from other donors' samples.

There are a few counts of this clone. Other DNA sequences in the same sample also yield this CDR3. This sequence joins TRBV6-5 and TRBJ1-2, with unresolved D. V lost 0 bases, J lost 4 bases, and 6 bases lay in between. Germline V gene sequence: CDR1 MNHEY, CDR2 SVGAGI. The CDR3 totals 13 residues. The CDR3 loop reads CASSYSAGYGYTF. DNA of the CDR3: TGTGCCAGCAGTTACTCAGCGGGCTATGGCTACACCTTC.

Worth noting for this clone: A much bigger clone sits one base away, suggesting this may be a read error. The rearrangement uses TRBV6-4 and TRBJ2-2; D is unclear. The CDR3 spans 14 residues. Trimming removed 3 bases at V and 1 base at J, with 6 bases between. Germline V gene data show CDR1 as MRHNA and CDR2 as SNTAGT. DNA for the CDR3: TGTGCCAGCAGTGAAGGGCAGAACACCGGGGAGCTGTTTTTT. Translating it yields CASSEGQNTGELFF.

The genes are TRBV23-1 and TRBJ2-7; no clear D gene. TRBV23-1 is classed as an ORF, of uncertain function. The CDR3 has 13 residues. Trimming took off 6 bases at V and 4 bases at J, with 13 bases between the two ends. CDR3 region: CASSGLGQYEQYF. In DNA form, the CDR3 reads TGCGCCAGCAGCGGGCTTGGTCAGTACGAGCAGTACTTC.

This clone was picked up one time. This chain joins TRBV9 and TRBJ2-7, with D possibly TRBD2 on 5 matching bases. Looked up from germline, CDR1 is SGDLS and CDR2 is YYNGEE. With 0 bases removed from V and 2 bases from J, the gap between germline ends came to 12 bases. The CDR3 consists of 15 residues. The CDR3 protein is CASSVDGSSPYEQYF. The CDR3 region has the DNA TGTGCCAGCAGCGTAGATGGGAGTTCCCCCTACGAGCAGTACTTC.

This clone showed up just once. V gene TRBV6-7 combines with J gene TRBJ2-7; 7 bases fit TRBD1. TRBV6-7 is filed as an ORF, its function uncertain. CDR3 length equals 16 residues. Germline trimming cut 3 bases from V and 0 bases from J; bases unmatched to any gene: 8. The CDR3 protein is CASSYKTGTVSYEQYF. CDR3 nucleotide sequence: TGTGCCAGCAGTTATAAAACCGGGACAGTCTCCTACGAGCAGTACTTC.

The V call is TRBV4-1, the J call TRBJ2-2; D call uncertain. Germline loops: CDR1 MGHRA, CDR2 YSYEKL. The V end was cut by 7 bases, the J end by 0 bases, with 12 bases between. The CDR3 spans 15 residues. DNA for the CDR3: TGCGCCAGCAACCCAGTACTCGCGAACACCGGGGAGCTGTTTTTT. It is translated as CASNPVLANTGELFF.

As regards this clone: The same CDR3 also results from other DNA sequences found in this sample. The CDR3 DNA is TGTGCCAGCAGCCCCTTGGGGGGATCCTATGGCTACACCTTC. Residues: CASSPLGGSYGYTF. The chain employs TRBV27 and TRBJ1-2; D might be TRBD1 (5 bases). CDR3 length: 14 amino acids. V was clipped by 6 bases and J by 4 bases, with 15 bases between them. Germline V gives CDR1 MNHEY, CDR2 SMNVEV (reference sequence).